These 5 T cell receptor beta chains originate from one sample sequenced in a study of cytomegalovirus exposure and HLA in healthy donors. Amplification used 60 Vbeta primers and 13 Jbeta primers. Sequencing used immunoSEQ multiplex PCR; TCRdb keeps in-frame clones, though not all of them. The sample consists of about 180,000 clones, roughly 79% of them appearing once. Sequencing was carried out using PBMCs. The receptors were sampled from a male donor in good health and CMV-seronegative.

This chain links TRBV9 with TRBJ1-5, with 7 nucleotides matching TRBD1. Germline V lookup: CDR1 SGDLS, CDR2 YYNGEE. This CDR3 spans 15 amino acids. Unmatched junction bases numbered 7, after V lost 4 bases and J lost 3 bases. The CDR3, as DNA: TGTGCCAGCAGCCCGGGCGGGACAGTCAATCAGCCCCAGCATTTT. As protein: CASSPGGTVNQPQHF.

CDR3 sequence (DNA): TGTGCCACCAGCAGAGATCTCGGGACTGATACGCAGTATTTT. Translation gives CATSRDLGTDTQYF. V is TRBV15 and J is TRBJ2-3; D perhaps matches TRBD2 (6 bases). Germline lookup yields CDR1 LNHNV and CDR2 YYDKDF (reference sequence). There are 14 residues in the CDR3. Trimming pared 0 bases from V and 6 bases from J, leaving 10 bases between.

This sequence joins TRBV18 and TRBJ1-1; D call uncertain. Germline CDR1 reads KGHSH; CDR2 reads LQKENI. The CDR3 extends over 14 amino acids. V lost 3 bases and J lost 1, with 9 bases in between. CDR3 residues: CASSPWTENTEAFF. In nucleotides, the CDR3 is TGTGCCAGCTCACCTTGGACTGAGAACACTGAAGCTTTCTTT.

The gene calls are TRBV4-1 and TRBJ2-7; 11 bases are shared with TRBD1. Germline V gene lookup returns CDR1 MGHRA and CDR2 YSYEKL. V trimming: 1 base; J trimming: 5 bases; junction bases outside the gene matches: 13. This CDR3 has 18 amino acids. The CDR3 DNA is TGCGCCAGCAGCCAAGGAGCCCCCGGACAGGGGGCTTATAACGAGCAGTACTTC. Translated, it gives CASSQGAPGQGAYNEQYF.

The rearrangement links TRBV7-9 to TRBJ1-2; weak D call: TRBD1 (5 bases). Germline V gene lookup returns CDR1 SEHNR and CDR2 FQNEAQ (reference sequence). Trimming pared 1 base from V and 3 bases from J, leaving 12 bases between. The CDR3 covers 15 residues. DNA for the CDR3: TGTGCCAGCAGCTTAGGGGCAGGGCCTGACTATGGCTACACCTTC. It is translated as CASSLGAGPDYGYTF.